This passage covers 18 T cell receptor beta chains from one sample sequenced in a study of shared clonotypes between healthy human individuals. Repertoires were generated with immunoSEQ multiplex PCR, while TCRdb's copy carries only in-frame clones and drops some. The sample holds about 1.1 million clones, 77% seen once. Sequenced: memory CD4+ T cells from PBMCs. The subset here: CD45RA-negative fraction. All receptors come from a man younger than 35 in good health. Some clones in this sample may be carry-over from other donors' samples.

The CDR3 DNA is TGTGCCAGCAGCCCTAACCTTTTCAGTCTAGCGGACCACACCGGGGAGCTGTTTTTT. Translation gives CASSPNLFSLADHTGELFF. The chain recombines TRBV11-2 with TRBJ2-2, with TRBD2 matching over 7 bases. J gave up 3 bases and V 5 bases, and 18 bases lay outside the gene matches. The CDR3 sequence is 19 residues long. In germline, CDR1 is SGHAT, CDR2 FQNNGV.

For the CDR3, the DNA is TGTGCCAGCAGTGTATACGGGACAGGGGGCAGTTCTGGGGCCAACGTCCTGACTTTC. Protein product: CASSVYGTGGSSGANVLTF. The chain recombines TRBV6-1 with TRBJ2-6, with 12 bases fitting TRBD1. The CDR3 sequence is 19 residues long. Germline V gene data show CDR1 as MNHNS and CDR2 as SASEGT. The V and J ends lost 4 bases and 1 base, in that order; junction bases with no gene match: 8.

Details on this clone: Other DNA sequences in this sample translate to the same CDR3. The rearrangement links TRBV7-3 to TRBJ2-7; D is perhaps TRBD1 (6 bases). The CDR3 loop spans 13 amino acids. Per germline, CDR1 SGHTA and CDR2 FQGTGA. The ends were cut back, 5 bases at V and 7 bases at J, with 15 bases in the middle. CDR3 loop: CASSPGTNAEQYF. The CDR3 bases are TGTGCCAGCAGCCCCGGGACAAATGCGGAGCAGTACTTC.

The V and J genes are TRBV7-9 and TRBJ1-2; 8 nucleotides agree with TRBD1. The J segment lost 5 bases and the V segment lost 3 bases, leaving 11 bases of the junction unmatched. Germline V gene lookup returns CDR1 SEHNR and CDR2 FQNEAQ (reference sequence). The CDR3 consists of 16 residues. Here the CDR3 DNA reads TGTGCCAGCAGCTTGAAGGGCAGGGGGCACTTTTATGGCTACACCTTC. It translates to CASSLKGRGHFYGYTF.

The chain has TRBV7-3 and TRBJ2-3, with D uncertain. V was shortened by 2 bases and J by 7 bases, with 10 bases between the two germline ends. The CDR3 runs 13 residues. Germline CDR1 and CDR2: SGHTA and FQGTGA. The CDR3 reads CASSLERGYTQYF. The CDR3 DNA reads as TGTGCCAGCAGCTTAGAGCGAGGTTATACGCAGTATTTT.

This clone was detected only once. The V gene is TRBV7-2, the J gene TRBJ1-1, with a weak D call TRBD1 (5 bases). The V gene lost 5 bases and the J gene lost 3 bases, with 16 bases spanning the gap. The CDR3 consists of 15 residues. Per germline, CDR1 SGHTA and CDR2 FQGNSA. CDR3 nucleotide sequence: TGTGCCAGCAGCCTCGGGGGGGAGTTCGACACTGAAGCTTTCTTT. Its protein product is CASSLGGEFDTEAFF.

The chain couples TRBV2 to TRBJ2-4; either TRBD1 or TRBD2 may supply D (5 bases each). CDR1 and CDR2 (germline): SNHLY, FYNNEI. Trimming removed 7 bases from V and 8 bases from J, with 18 bases in between. The CDR3 has 14 residues. The CDR3 region has the DNA TGTGCCAGCATTGTGGACAATGGGCGGGACATTCAGTACTTC. Translation: CASIVDNGRDIQYF. The whole variable domain, remainder taken from reference TRBV2 and TRBJ2-4, is EPEVTQTPSHQVTQMGQEVILRCVPISNHLYFYWYRQILGQKVEFLVSFYNNEISEKSEIFDDQFSVERPDGSNFTLKIRSTKLEDSAMYFCASIVDNGRDIQYFGAGTRLSVL.

V and J are TRBV7-9 and TRBJ2-3; 9 nucleotides agree with TRBD2. V lost 1 base to trimming and J lost 4 bases; unmatched junction nucleotides: 9. Germline V CDR1 and CDR2: SEHNR, FQNEAQ (reference sequence). The CDR3 consists of 17 residues. The CDR3 DNA reads as TGTGCCAGCAGCTTAGTGATAGCGGGAGATGTGGCAGATACGCAGTATTTT. Translating it yields CASSLVIAGDVADTQYF.

This sequence joins TRBV5-6 and TRBJ1-5; no definite D call. Trimming took off 0 bases at V and 1 base at J, with 5 bases between the two ends. This CDR3 comprises 14 residues. From germline, CDR1 is SGHDT and CDR2 YYEEEE. For the CDR3, the DNA is TGTGCCAGCAGCTTGGCAAGGAGCAATCAGCCCCAGCATTTT. Amino acid sequence: CASSLARSNQPQHF.

The chain couples TRBV13 to TRBJ1-2; 11 positions match TRBD1. The J segment lost 3 bases and the V segment lost 11 bases, leaving 2 bases of the junction unmatched. This CDR3 has 12 residues. Germline assignment: CDR1 PRHDT and CDR2 FYEKMQ (reference sequence). The chain's CDR3 is CAGGQGDYGYTF. CDR3 bases: TGTGCCGGGGGACAGGGGGACTATGGCTACACCTTC.

This clone was detected only a few times. Other nucleotide sequences in the sample specify the same CDR3. This chain links TRBV30 with TRBJ1-5; 7 positions match TRBD1. With 5 bases clipped from V and 0 bases from J, the junction kept 1 base outside the gene matches. The CDR3 extends over 13 amino acids. Germline CDR1 GTSNPN, CDR2 SVGIG (reference sequence). Written as DNA, the CDR3 is TGTGCCTGGGGGACAGATAGCAATCAGCCCCAGCATTTT. This encodes CAWGTDSNQPQHF.

The rearrangement links TRBV4-2 to TRBJ2-5; TRBD1 agrees at 8 bases. V lost 5 bases to trimming and J lost 3 bases; unmatched junction nucleotides: 8. Germline CDR1 is LGHNA and CDR2 is YNFKEQ. This CDR3 comprises 15 residues. The CDR3 here is CASSKTGQEEETQYF. In DNA, the CDR3 is TGTGCCAGCAGCAAGACGGGACAGGAAGAAGAGACCCAGTACTTC.

This clone was observed many times. This rearrangement joins TRBV30 to TRBJ2-5; TRBD1 agrees at 8 bases. The V and J ends lost 1 base and 6 bases, in that order; junction bases with no gene match: 4. Germline V gene sequence: CDR1 GTSNPN, CDR2 SVGIG (reference sequence). There are 13 residues in the CDR3. The CDR3 loop is CAWSATGGQTQYF. CDR3 nucleotide sequence: TGTGCCTGGAGTGCTACAGGGGGGCAGACCCAGTACTTC.

The chain carries TRBV7-9 and TRBJ2-5; 8 nucleotides match TRBD2. This CDR3 spans 14 amino acids. Germline CDR1 reads SEHNR; CDR2 reads FQNEAQ (reference sequence). With 5 bases clipped from V and 5 bases from J, the junction kept 7 bases outside the gene matches. CDR3 in DNA: TGTGCCAGCAGCCGGGAGGGTTACTTGGAGACCCAGTACTTC. It encodes CASSREGYLETQYF.

As for this clone: Other DNA sequences in the sample encode the same CDR3. The chain uses TRBV7-2 and TRBJ2-5; TRBD2 matches 7 bases. There are 14 residues in the CDR3. Germline V gene sequence: CDR1 SGHTA, CDR2 FQGNSA. After removal of 5 bases from V and 5 bases from J, the junction contained 8 bases not matched to a gene. The CDR3 loop is CASSPGGGGETQYF. The CDR3 DNA follows: TGTGCCAGCAGCCCTGGGGGGGGAGGGGAGACCCAGTACTTC.

The chain recombines TRBV7-6 with TRBJ2-7, with TRBD1 matching over 9 bases. The CDR3 is 13 amino acids. CDR1 is SGHVS and CDR2 is FNYEAQ in the germline V gene. J gave up 4 bases and V 5 bases, and 3 bases lay outside the gene matches. The CDR3 sequence is CASSGGQGYEQYF. In DNA, the CDR3 is TGTGCCAGCAGCGGGGGACAGGGTTACGAGCAGTACTTC.

V usage is TRBV6-5 and J usage is TRBJ2-2; D may be TRBD1 (6 bases). This CDR3 has 15 amino acids. With 8 bases removed from V and 2 bases from J, the gap between germline ends came to 15 bases. The germline V gene has CDR1 MNHEY and CDR2 SVGAGI. CDR3 nucleotide sequence: TGTGCCAGCGGTTCCGGGACATTTAACACCGGGGAGCTGTTTTTT. It encodes CASGSGTFNTGELFF.

In its sample, this clone was seen a few times. The CDR3 sequence: CASSLDPRAPYGYTF. Written as DNA, the CDR3 is TGTGCCAGCAGCTTGGATCCCCGGGCACCCTATGGCTACACCTTC. The chain recombines TRBV5-4 with TRBJ1-2; no clear D. Germline assignment: CDR1 SGHNT and CDR2 YYREEE (reference sequence). CDR3 length: 15 residues. V was cut by 0 bases and J by 4 bases, with 13 bases left in between. The full variable domain, with the rest looked up from reference TRBV5-4 and TRBJ1-2, is ETGVTQSPTHLIKTRGQQVTLRCSSQSGHNTVSWYQQALGQGPQFIFQYYREEENGRGNFPPRFSGLQFPNYSSELNVNALELDDSALYLCASSLDPRAPYGYTFGSGTRLTVV.